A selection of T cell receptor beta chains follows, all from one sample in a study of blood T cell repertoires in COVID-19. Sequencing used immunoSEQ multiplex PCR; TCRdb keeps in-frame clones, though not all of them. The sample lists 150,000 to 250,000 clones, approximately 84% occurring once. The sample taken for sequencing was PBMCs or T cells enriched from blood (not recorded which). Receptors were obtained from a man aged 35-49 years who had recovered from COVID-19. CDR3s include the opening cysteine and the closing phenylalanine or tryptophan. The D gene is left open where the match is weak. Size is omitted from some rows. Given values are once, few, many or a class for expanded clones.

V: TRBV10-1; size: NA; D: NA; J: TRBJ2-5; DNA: TGCGCCAGCTCTCCGACGGCGGTACAAGAGACCCAGTACTTC; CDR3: CASSPTAVQETQYF
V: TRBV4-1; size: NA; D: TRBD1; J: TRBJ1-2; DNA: TGCGCCAGCAGCCAAGATGATTCAGGGGGCCTGGGCTATGGCTACACCTTC; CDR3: CASSQDDSGGLGYGYTF
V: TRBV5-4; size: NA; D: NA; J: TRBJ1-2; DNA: TGTGCCAGCAGCAGCTTAGACTATGGCTACACCTTC; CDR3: CASSSLDYGYTF
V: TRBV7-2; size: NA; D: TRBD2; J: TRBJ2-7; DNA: TGTGCCAGCAGCTTACTAGCGGGGGGTTCCTACGAGCAGTACTTC; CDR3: CASSLLAGGSYEQYF
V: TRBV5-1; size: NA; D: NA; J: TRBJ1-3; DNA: TGCGCCAGCAGCATTTCGGGACTCACTGGAAACACCATATATTTT; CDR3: CASSISGLTGNTIYF
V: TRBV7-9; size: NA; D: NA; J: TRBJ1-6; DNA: TGTGCCAGCAGCCCCGGCGACAGAGATAATTCACCCCTCCACTTT; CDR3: CASSPGDRDNSPLHF
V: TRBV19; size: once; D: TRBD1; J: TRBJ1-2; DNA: TGTGCCAGTAGGGCGGACAGGGTTAACTATGGCTACACCTTC; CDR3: CASRADRVNYGYTF
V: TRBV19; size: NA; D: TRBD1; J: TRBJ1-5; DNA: TGTGCCAGTAGTATGTCAGGGACAGTACAGCCCCAGCATTTT; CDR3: CASSMSGTVQPQHF
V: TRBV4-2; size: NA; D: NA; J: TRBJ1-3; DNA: TGTGCCAGCAGCCCCCGTTGGAGGGACACCATATATTTT; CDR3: CASSPRWRDTIYF
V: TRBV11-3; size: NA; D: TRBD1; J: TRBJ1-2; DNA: TGTGCCAGCAGCCCCCCGGACAGGGAGGCAAATGGCTACACCTTC; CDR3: CASSPPDREANGYTF
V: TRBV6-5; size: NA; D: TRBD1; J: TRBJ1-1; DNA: TGTGCCAGCAGTTACGAGGGGGCGCGCACTGAAGCTTTCTTT; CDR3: CASSYEGARTEAFF
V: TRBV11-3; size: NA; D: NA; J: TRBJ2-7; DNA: TGTGCCAGCAGCTTGGGGACTGGACCCAACTACGAGCAGTACTTC; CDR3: CASSLGTGPNYEQYF
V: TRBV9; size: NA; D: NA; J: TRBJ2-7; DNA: TGTGCCAGCAGCGTAGCTGAGGGCAGCCTTAGCTACGAGCAGTACTTC; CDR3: CASSVAEGSLSYEQYF
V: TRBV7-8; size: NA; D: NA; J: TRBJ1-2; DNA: TGTGCCAGCAGCTTCGGCCACGGGTCTTCCTATGGCTACACCTTC; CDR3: CASSFGHGSSYGYTF
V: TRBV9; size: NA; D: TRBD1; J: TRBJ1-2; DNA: TGTGCCAGCAGCGGGACAGGGGATCGCGACTATGGCTACACCTTC; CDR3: CASSGTGDRDYGYTF
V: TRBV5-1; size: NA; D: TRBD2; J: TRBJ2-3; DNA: TGCGCCAGCAGCGCCAATTCCGGGACTAGCGGGGGGGTGGATTTT; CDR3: CASSANSGTSGGVDF
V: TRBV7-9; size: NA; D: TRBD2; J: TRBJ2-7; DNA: TGTGCCAGCAGCTCGCTAGCGGGGGGTTACGAGCAGTACTTC; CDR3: CASSSLAGGYEQYF
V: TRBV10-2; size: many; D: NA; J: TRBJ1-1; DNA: TGCGCCAGCAGTGAGAGGAGAGGGGCGCGGGAGCCTGAAGCTTTCTTT; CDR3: CASSERRGAREPEAFF
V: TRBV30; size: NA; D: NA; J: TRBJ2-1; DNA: TGTGCCTCAGTGTCCGGGATCTTTGCGGATGAGCAGTTCTTC; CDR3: CASVSGIFADEQFF
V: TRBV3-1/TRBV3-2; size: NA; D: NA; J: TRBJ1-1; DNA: TGTGCCAGCAGCCAAGAGGACAGGAACACTGAAGCTTTCTTT; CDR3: CASSQEDRNTEAFF
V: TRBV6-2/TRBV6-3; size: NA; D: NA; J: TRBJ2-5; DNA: TGTGCCACCAATTACGGGGCAGGGGAGACCCAGTACTTC; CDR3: CATNYGAGETQYF
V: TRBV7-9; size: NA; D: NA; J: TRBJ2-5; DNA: TGTGCCAGCAGCTCGGATTCTTCGCGGGAGACCCAGTACTTC; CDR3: CASSSDSSRETQYF
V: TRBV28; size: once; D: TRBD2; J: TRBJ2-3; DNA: TGTGCCAGCAGTTTTTCCAGTTCTAAGCGGGGCTTAACAGATACGCAGTATTTT; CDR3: CASSFSSSKRGLTDTQYF
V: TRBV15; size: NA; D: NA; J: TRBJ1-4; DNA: TGTGCCACCAGCAGCTTGGGGGGGACTAATGAAAAACTGTTTTTT; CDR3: CATSSLGGTNEKLFF
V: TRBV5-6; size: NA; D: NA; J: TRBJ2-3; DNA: TGTGCCAGCAGCGCCACCACCCACAGCAGGGCGGTGGCAGATACGCAGTATTTT; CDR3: CASSATTHSRAVADTQYF
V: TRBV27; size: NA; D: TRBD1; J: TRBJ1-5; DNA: TGTGCCAGCAGTACCCGACAGGGGAGTCAGCCCCAGCATTTT; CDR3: CASSTRQGSQPQHF
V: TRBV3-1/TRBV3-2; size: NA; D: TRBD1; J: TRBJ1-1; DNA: TGTGCCAGCAGCCAAGATCCCCCGCTCAGGGGGACCTCTAGCAACACTGAAGCTTTCTTT; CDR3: CASSQDPPLRGTSSNTEAFF
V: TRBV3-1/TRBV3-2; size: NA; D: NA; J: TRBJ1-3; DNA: TGTGCCAGCAGCCAAAGGGGCGGAAACACCATATATTTT; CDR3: CASSQRGGNTIYF
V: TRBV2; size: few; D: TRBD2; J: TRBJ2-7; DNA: TGTGCCAGCTCCCATGGGGCTAGCGGGGTCTCCTACGAGCAGTACTTC; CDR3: CASSHGASGVSYEQYF
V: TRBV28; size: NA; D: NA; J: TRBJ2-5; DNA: TGTGCCAGCAGTTTATACGGGGAGACCCAGTACTTC; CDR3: CASSLYGETQYF
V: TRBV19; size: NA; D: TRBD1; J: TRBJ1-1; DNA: TGTGCCAGTAGTCCCTTTGCTTACAGGGGGCGTACGAACACTGAAGCTTTCTTT; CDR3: CASSPFAYRGRTNTEAFF
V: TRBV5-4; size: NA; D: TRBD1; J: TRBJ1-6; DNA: TGTGCCAGCAGCTCGGGACAGGGTTATTCTTCACCCCTCCACTTT; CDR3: CASSSGQGYSSPLHF
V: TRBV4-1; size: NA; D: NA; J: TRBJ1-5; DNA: TGCGCCAGCAGCCAAGAGATTCAGGGTGGGGTAGTAGAGCCCCAGCATTTT; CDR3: CASSQEIQGGVVEPQHF
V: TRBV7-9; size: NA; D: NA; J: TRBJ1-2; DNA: TGTGCCAGCAGCGACCCCGGGAGGACGGACGGCTACACCTTC; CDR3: CASSDPGRTDGYTF
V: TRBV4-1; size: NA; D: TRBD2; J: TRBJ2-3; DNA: TGCGCCAGCAGCCAAGGGCGACTAAGCGGGGCGTTCACAGATACGCAGTATTTT; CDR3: CASSQGRLSGAFTDTQYF
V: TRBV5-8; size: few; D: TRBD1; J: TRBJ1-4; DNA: TGTGCCAGCAGCTCCCAGGGGGTGGATGAAAAACTGTTTTTT; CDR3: CASSSQGVDEKLFF
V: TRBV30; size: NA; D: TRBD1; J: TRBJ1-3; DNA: TGTGCCTGGACGACAGGGTTCTCTGGAAACACCATATATTTT; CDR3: CAWTTGFSGNTIYF
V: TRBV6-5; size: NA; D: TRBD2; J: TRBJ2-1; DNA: TGTGCCAGCACTCGGGGGGTCTATACCGATGAGCAGTTCTTC; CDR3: CASTRGVYTDEQFF
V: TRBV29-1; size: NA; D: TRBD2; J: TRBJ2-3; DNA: TGCAGCGTTGGTAGCGGGGGGGGCCCGAACACAGATACGCAGTATTTT; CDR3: CSVGSGGGPNTDTQYF
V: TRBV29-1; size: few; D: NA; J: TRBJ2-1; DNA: TGCAGCACCGATCCGGGGGCGGGGGCCTTTAATGAGCAGTTCTTC; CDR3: CSTDPGAGAFNEQFF
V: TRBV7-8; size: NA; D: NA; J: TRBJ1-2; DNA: TGTGCCAGCAGCCAAAACAGGCTTGGCTACACCTTC; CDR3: CASSQNRLGYTF
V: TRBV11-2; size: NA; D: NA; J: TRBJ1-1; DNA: TGTGCCAGCAGCCCCCAGGTCGCTGAAGCTTTCTTT; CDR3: CASSPQVAEAFF
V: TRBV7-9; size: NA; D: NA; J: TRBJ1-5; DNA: TGTGCCAGCAGCTCCCTTCCCTCCAGCAATCAGCCCCAGCATTTT; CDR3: CASSSLPSSNQPQHF
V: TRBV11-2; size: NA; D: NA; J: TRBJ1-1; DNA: TGTGCCAGCAGCTTAGACCGGGGGAGTACTGAAGCTTTCTTT; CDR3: CASSLDRGSTEAFF
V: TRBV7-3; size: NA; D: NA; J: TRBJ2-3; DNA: TGTGCCAGCAGCCCCGGATCCGGGACAGATACGCAGTATTTT; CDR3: CASSPGSGTDTQYF
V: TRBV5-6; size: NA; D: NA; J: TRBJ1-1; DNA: TGTGCCAGCAGCTTGAGGTGGACAAATGGGATGAACACTGAAGCTTTCTTT; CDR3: CASSLRWTNGMNTEAFF
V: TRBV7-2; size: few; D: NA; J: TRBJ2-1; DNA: TGTGCCAGCAGCTTAGGACAGTCAGAGGACAATGAGCAGTTCTTC; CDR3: CASSLGQSEDNEQFF
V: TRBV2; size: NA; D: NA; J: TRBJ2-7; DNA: TGTGCCAGCAAGGGCAGGGGGGTGTACGAGCAGTACTTC; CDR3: CASKGRGVYEQYF
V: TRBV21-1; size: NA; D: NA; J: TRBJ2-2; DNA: TGTGCCAGCAGCAAAGTGGCTTCCCGGACAGCTAAGAACACCGGGGAGCTGTTTTTT; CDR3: CASSKVASRTAKNTGELFF
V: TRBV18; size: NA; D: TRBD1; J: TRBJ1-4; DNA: TGTGCCAGCTCACCACGGGGACAGGGGGCAAGCAATGAAAAACTGTTTTTT; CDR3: CASSPRGQGASNEKLFF
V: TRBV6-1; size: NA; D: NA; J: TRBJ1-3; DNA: TGTGCCAGCAGTGAGTGGCCCGGGCGGGACACCATATATTTT; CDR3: CASSEWPGRDTIYF
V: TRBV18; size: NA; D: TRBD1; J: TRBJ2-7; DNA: TGTGCCAGCTCACCACTTAGGCTTGACAGGGTTTCAAGCTACGAGCAGTACTTC; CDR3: CASSPLRLDRVSSYEQYF
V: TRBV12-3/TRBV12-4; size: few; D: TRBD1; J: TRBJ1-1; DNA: TGTGCCAGCAGCGCAGACAGGGGCACTGAAGCTTTCTTT; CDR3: CASSADRGTEAFF
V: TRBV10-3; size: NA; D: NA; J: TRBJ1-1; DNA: TGTGCCATCAGTGCCAGTGGTTTGAACACTGAAGCTTTCTTT; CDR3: CAISASGLNTEAFF
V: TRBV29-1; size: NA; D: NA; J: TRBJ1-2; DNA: TGCAGCGTTGAAAAGGCCGGGGGGCAAAGGGCTGGCTACACCTTC; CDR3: CSVEKAGGQRAGYTF
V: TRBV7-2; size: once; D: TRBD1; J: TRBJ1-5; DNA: TGTGCCAGCAGCTTAGGGGGCAGGGGGCGGCCCCAGCATTTT; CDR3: CASSLGGRGRPQHF
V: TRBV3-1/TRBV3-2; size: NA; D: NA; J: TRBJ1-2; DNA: TGTGCCAGCAGCCAAGCGTCGGACTATGGCTACACCTTC; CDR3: CASSQASDYGYTF